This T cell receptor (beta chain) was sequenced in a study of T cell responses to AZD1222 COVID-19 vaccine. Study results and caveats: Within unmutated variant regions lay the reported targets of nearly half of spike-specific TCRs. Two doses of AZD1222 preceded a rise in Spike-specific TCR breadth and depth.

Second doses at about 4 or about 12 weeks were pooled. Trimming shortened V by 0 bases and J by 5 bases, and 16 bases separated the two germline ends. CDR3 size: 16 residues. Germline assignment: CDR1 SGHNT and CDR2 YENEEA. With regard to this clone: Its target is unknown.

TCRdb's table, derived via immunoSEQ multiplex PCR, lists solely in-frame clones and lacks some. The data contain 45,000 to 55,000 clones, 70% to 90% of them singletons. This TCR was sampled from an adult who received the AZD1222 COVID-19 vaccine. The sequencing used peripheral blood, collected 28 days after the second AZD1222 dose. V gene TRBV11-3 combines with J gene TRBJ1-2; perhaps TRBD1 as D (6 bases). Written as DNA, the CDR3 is TGTGCCAGCAGCTTAGAGGGACGTGCAGGGGAGTATGGCTACACCTTC. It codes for CASSLEGRAGEYGYTF.